The 27 T cell receptor beta chains given below trace back to one sample, sequenced in a study of cytomegalovirus exposure and HLA in healthy donors. Sequenced by immunoSEQ multiplex PCR; TCRdb stores in-frame clones only, minus some. The table lists more than 140,000 clones, roughly 89% of them singletons. The sample comprised PBMCs. Source of these receptors: a woman aged 18-30 years in good health and CMV-seropositive.

The V call is TRBV19, the J call TRBJ1-4; 8 nucleotides align to TRBD1. V shed 6 bases and J 8 bases; nucleotides not matched to a gene: 8. This CDR3 has 14 amino acids. Germline V gives CDR1 LNHDA, CDR2 SQIVND (reference sequence). DNA of the CDR3: TGTGCCAGTAGGCGACAGGGGATAGGGGAAAAACTGTTTTTT. Protein sequence: CASRRQGIGEKLFF.

This sequence joins TRBV2 and TRBJ2-1; the D gene is possibly TRBD1 (5 bases). The CDR3 extends over 15 amino acids. The ends were cut back, 6 bases at V and 0 bases at J, with 12 bases in the middle. In germline, CDR1 is SNHLY, CDR2 FYNNEI. CDR3 protein: CASRERRGSYNEQFF. Here the CDR3 DNA reads TGTGCCAGCAGGGAGAGAAGGGGCTCCTACAATGAGCAGTTCTTC.

This clone appeared a few times. The CDR3 DNA is TGTGCCAGTAGTGCCCTGAGACTAGCGGGAGGGAGCGACGAGCAGTACTTC. As protein: CASSALRLAGGSDEQYF. The V and J genes are TRBV19 and TRBJ2-7, with TRBD2 matching over 14 bases. CDR1 is LNHDA, CDR2 SQIVND, per germline (reference sequence). Unmatched junction bases numbered 11, after V lost 5 bases and J lost 5 bases. This CDR3 has 17 residues.

The chain links TRBV5-1 to TRBJ2-5; TRBD2 matches at 13 bases. The trim removed 4 bases at V and 7 bases at J, leaving 7 bases unmatched. Per the germline V gene, CDR1 is SGHRS and CDR2 is YFSETQ. CDR3 length: 15 residues. Here the CDR3 reads CASSHGTSGAGTQYF. The CDR3 DNA reads as TGCGCCAGCAGCCACGGGACTAGCGGGGCCGGGACCCAGTACTTC.

The chain combines TRBV5-4 with TRBJ1-2; 9 positions match TRBD1. V shed 4 bases and J 4 bases; nucleotides not matched to a gene: 2. This CDR3 contains 13 residues. The V gene's germline CDR1 is SGHNT and CDR2 YYREEE (reference sequence). The CDR3 DNA is TGTGCCAGCAGCATGACAGGGGGCTATGGCTACACCTTC. This codes for CASSMTGGYGYTF.

J is TRBJ2-7 and V is TRBV5-1, with D possibly matching TRBD2 (6 bases). The germline V and J ends were trimmed by 3 bases and 6 bases, with 13 bases remaining between them. CDR3 length: 13 amino acids. Germline values: CDR1 SGHRS, CDR2 YFSETQ. CDR3 DNA sequence: TGCGCCAGCAGCTCGGGGACTTCCGGCGAGCAGTACTTC. It encodes CASSSGTSGEQYF.

The chain employs TRBV4-1 and TRBJ2-3, with 9 bases fitting TRBD2. V shed 3 bases and J 4 bases; nucleotides not matched to a gene: 5. Germline V gives CDR1 MGHRA, CDR2 YSYEKL. The CDR3 is 15 amino acids. The CDR3, as DNA: TGCGCCAGCAGCCAGGAGGCGGGAGGGCCAGATACGCAGTATTTT. This encodes CASSQEAGGPDTQYF.

The rearrangement links TRBV13 to TRBJ2-5; perhaps TRBD2 as D (6 bases). V was trimmed by 5 bases and J by 5 bases, leaving 15 bases between them. This CDR3 contains 14 residues. CDR1 is PRHDT, CDR2 FYEKMQ, per germline (reference sequence). The CDR3 protein is CASSRMMGRETQYF. The DNA of the CDR3 is TGTGCCAGCAGCCGAATGATGGGGAGGGAGACCCAGTACTTC. Looking up the rest from reference TRBV13 and TRBJ2-5 gives the full variable domain: AAGVIQSPRHLIKEKRETATLKCYPIPRHDTVYWYQQGPGQDPQFLISFYEKMQSDKGSIPDRFSAQQFSDYHSELNMSSLELGDSALYFCASSRMMGRETQYFGPGTRLLVL.

This chain links TRBV5-4 with TRBJ2-7, with a weak D call TRBD1 (6 bases). Trimming removed 4 bases at V and 0 bases at J, with 11 bases between. The CDR3 has 14 amino acids. CDR1 and CDR2 (germline): SGHNT, YYREEE (reference sequence). CDR3 nucleotide sequence: TGTGCCAGCAGCCTATGGACAGTCTCCTACGAGCAGTACTTC. Its translation: CASSLWTVSYEQYF.

The chain links TRBV7-3 to TRBJ1-4, with D possibly being TRBD1 (6 bases). The V gene lost 3 bases and the J gene lost 3 bases, with 11 bases spanning the gap. Germline V CDR1 and CDR2: SGHTA, FQGTGA. The CDR3 is made up of 15 amino acids. The CDR3 nucleotides read TGTGCCAGCAGCTTCACTGGGACACCTAATGAAAAACTGTTTTTT. It codes for CASSFTGTPNEKLFF.

The chain joins TRBV27 to TRBJ2-3, with TRBD2 identical over 16 bases. Germline CDR1 is MNHEY and CDR2 is SMNVEV (reference sequence). This CDR3 is 20 amino acids long. The V segment lost 0 bases and the J segment 4 bases; nucleotides outside the gene matches: 10. The CDR3 protein is CASSLSRHGTSGRESDTQYF. For the CDR3, the DNA is TGTGCCAGCAGTTTATCTCGTCATGGGACTAGCGGGAGGGAATCAGATACGCAGTATTTT.

The CDR3 DNA reads as TGTGCCAGCAGTTTGGGGCAGGTCACTGAAGCTTTCTTT. This codes for CASSLGQVTEAFF. The chain links TRBV27 to TRBJ1-1; maybe TRBD1 (5 bases). The germline V gene encodes CDR1 MNHEY and CDR2 SMNVEV (reference sequence). V lost 3 bases, J lost 4 bases, and 9 bases lay in between. The CDR3 is 13 amino acids.

V and J are TRBV28 and TRBJ2-7; 7 bases match TRBD1. J gave up 1 base and V 4 bases, and 10 bases lay outside the gene matches. The CDR3 runs 16 residues. CDR1 is MDHEN, CDR2 SYDVKM, per germline. CDR3 amino acids: CASSSIGTVLSYEQYF. DNA for the CDR3: TGTGCCAGCAGTTCAATCGGGACAGTACTTTCCTACGAGCAGTACTTC.

This clone appeared once. CDR3 nucleotide sequence: TGTGCCAGCAGTGATATTAGGAGAGCCAAAAACATTCAGTACTTC. Translating gives CASSDIRRAKNIQYF. The chain links TRBV2 to TRBJ2-4; D remains ambiguous. With 3 bases removed from V and 0 bases from J, the gap between germline ends came to 9 bases. This CDR3 contains 15 residues. Germline V gene lookup returns CDR1 SNHLY and CDR2 FYNNEI.

The V gene is TRBV19, the J gene TRBJ2-3; unclear D gene. Trimming took 0 bases from V and 3 from J, leaving 10 bases between them. Germline values: CDR1 LNHDA, CDR2 SQIVND (reference sequence). This CDR3 comprises 15 residues. The CDR3 is CASSIDPESTDTQYF. The CDR3 DNA follows: TGTGCCAGTAGTATAGACCCAGAAAGTACAGATACGCAGTATTTT.

The genes are TRBV6-5 and TRBJ2-1, with 11 bases that match TRBD2. CDR1 is MNHEY and CDR2 is SVGAGI in the germline V gene. J was trimmed by 9 bases and V by 6 bases; bases with no gene match: 10. The CDR3 sequence is 15 residues long. The CDR3 here is CASSSLAGAGIEQFF. The DNA for the CDR3 is TGTGCCAGCAGCTCACTAGCGGGAGCAGGGATTGAGCAGTTCTTC.

The rearrangement uses TRBV5-1 and TRBJ2-5; tentative D call: TRBD1 (5 bases). Per the germline V gene, CDR1 is SGHRS and CDR2 is YFSETQ. Between the trimmed V and J ends, which lost 0 bases and 7 bases, there was a span of 13 bases. This CDR3 has 14 residues. The CDR3 spells CASSLDTGQGTQYF. CDR3 sequence (DNA): TGCGCCAGCAGCTTGGATACAGGTCAGGGGACCCAGTACTTC.

This chain links TRBV11-1 with TRBJ1-5, with D unclear. The CDR3 runs to 13 residues. Germline CDR1 reads SGHAT; CDR2 reads FQDESV (reference sequence). Trimming removed 1 base from V and 3 bases from J, with 4 bases in between. The CDR3 region is CASSLGPNQPQHF. The CDR3 bases are TGTGCCAGCAGCTTAGGGCCCAATCAGCCCCAGCATTTT.

The chain links TRBV6-5 to TRBJ2-7; 10 bases are shared with TRBD2. Germline values: CDR1 MNHEY, CDR2 SVGAGI. The CDR3 runs to 15 residues. Losses at the gene ends were 0 bases for V and 5 bases for J; bases not matched to a gene: 4. The CDR3 region is CASSYSASGSDEQYF. The CDR3 nucleotides are TGTGCCAGCAGTTACTCGGCTAGCGGGAGCGACGAGCAGTACTTC.

This chain connects TRBV28 to TRBJ1-2; a possible D gene is TRBD1 (5 bases). CDR1 is MDHEN and CDR2 is SYDVKM in the germline V gene. The length of the CDR3 is 12 residues. Deletions cut 5 bases from V and 8 bases from J, with 12 bases between. The CDR3 loop is CASSLLGGGYTF. Written as DNA, the CDR3 is TGTGCCAGCAGTCTCCTTGGGGGGGGCTACACCTTC.

This clone was detected only once. The chain carries TRBV11-2 and TRBJ2-7; 7 bases map to TRBD2. This CDR3 region has 15 residues. Germline CDR1 is SGHAT and CDR2 is FQNNGV. With 6 bases clipped from V and 9 bases from J, the junction kept 17 bases outside the gene matches. The CDR3 spells CASSSTPGGRLRQYF. CDR3 coding DNA: TGTGCCAGCAGTTCGACCCCGGGAGGACGTTTACGGCAGTACTTC.

The chain uses TRBV13 and TRBJ1-2; no clear D gene. Germline V gene data show CDR1 as PRHDT and CDR2 as FYEKMQ (reference sequence). This CDR3 has 14 residues. The germline V and J ends were trimmed by 4 bases and 5 bases, with 14 bases remaining between them. The CDR3 loop is CASSSGVYGYGYTF. The DNA for the CDR3 is TGTGCCAGCAGCTCCGGGGTGTACGGGTATGGCTACACCTTC.

This chain links TRBV10-1 with TRBJ2-2, with TRBD2 as a possible D gene (6 bases). The CDR3 covers 15 residues. CDR1 and CDR2 from the germline V gene are WNHNN and SYGVQD (reference sequence). V was trimmed by 5 bases and J by 3 bases, leaving 13 bases between them. The CDR3 DNA reads TGCGCCAGCAGTCCTTCGGAGGGATACACCGGGGAGCTGTTTTTT. Protein product: CASSPSEGYTGELFF.

In its sample, this clone was seen once. The chain carries TRBV28 and TRBJ1-4, with no clear D. Trimming shortened V by 7 bases and J by 6 bases, and 15 bases separated the two germline ends. The length of the CDR3 is 14 residues. Looked up from germline, CDR1 is MDHEN and CDR2 is SYDVKM. This CDR3 is CASTLLPGYEKLFF. For the CDR3, the DNA is TGTGCCAGCACCCTACTCCCCGGGTATGAAAAACTGTTTTTT.

This sequence joins TRBV5-4 and TRBJ2-5; D possibly corresponds to TRBD1 (5 bases). V lost 4 bases, J lost 4 bases, and 11 bases lay in between. Per germline, CDR1 SGHNT and CDR2 YYREEE (reference sequence). The length of the CDR3 is 13 residues. The CDR3 DNA sequence: TGTGCCAGCAGCCTCGACAGAGGAGAGACCCAGTACTTC. Protein: CASSLDRGETQYF.

V gene TRBV11-2 combines with J gene TRBJ1-3; D is perhaps TRBD1 (6 bases). Trimming cost V 5 bases and J 4 bases, with 15 bases left between them. The CDR3 length is 15 residues. Per the germline V gene, CDR1 is SGHAT and CDR2 is FQNNGV. The CDR3 DNA follows: TGTGCCAGCAGCCACACACAGGGTCTCGGAAACACCATATATTTT. As protein: CASSHTQGLGNTIYF.

This clone was seen only once. This chain links TRBV10-3 with TRBJ2-1; 14 bases agree with TRBD2. Germline-derived CDR1 and CDR2 are ENHRY and SYGVKD. CDR3 size: 17 residues. V shed 6 bases, J shed 8 bases, and the junction held 12 bases outside the gene matches. This CDR3 is CAISATSGRATQYEQFF. The CDR3 nucleotides read TGTGCCATCAGCGCGACTAGCGGGAGGGCGACTCAATATGAGCAGTTCTTC.